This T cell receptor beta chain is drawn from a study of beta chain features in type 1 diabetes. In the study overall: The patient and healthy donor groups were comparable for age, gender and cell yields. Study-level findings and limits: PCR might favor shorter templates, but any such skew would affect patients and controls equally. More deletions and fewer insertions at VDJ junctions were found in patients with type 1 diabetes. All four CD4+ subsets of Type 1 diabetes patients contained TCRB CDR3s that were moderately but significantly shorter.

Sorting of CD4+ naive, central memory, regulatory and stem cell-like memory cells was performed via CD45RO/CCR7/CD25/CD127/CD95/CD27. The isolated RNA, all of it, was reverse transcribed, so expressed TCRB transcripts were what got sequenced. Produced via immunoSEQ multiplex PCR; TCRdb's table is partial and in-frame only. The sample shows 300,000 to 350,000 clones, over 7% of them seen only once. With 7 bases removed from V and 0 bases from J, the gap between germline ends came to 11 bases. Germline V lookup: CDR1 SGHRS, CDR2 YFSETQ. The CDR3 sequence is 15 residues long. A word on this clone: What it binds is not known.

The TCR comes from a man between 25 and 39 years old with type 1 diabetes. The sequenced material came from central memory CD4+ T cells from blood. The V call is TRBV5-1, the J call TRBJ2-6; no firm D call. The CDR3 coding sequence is TGCGCCAGCTTCATAACCCCCTCTGGGGCCAACGTCCTGACTTTC. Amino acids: CASFITPSGANVLTF.